This TCR beta chain comes out of a study of post-analysis software for immune sequencing data. A remark on this clonotype: The antigen is unknown.

Unique molecular identifiers had been added to the TCR beta cDNA libraries. TCRdb reprocessed the PCR reads with MiXCR, giving one entry per CDR3 protein. The sample gives roughly 400,000 distinct CDR3 sequences, about 39% of which show up once; less than 8% is in the top ten. Study conclusions and caveats: Controls had lower frequencies than patients of 4 or 5 TRBV segments, which included TRBV5-6, TRBV5-1 and TRBV20-1.

The J segment lost 0 bases and the V segment lost 6 bases, leaving 15 bases of the junction unmatched. The CDR3 length is 18 residues. Per germline, CDR1 DFQATT and CDR2 SNEGSKA (reference sequence). The TCR originated in a girl under 10 years old with multiple sclerosis. The chain recombines TRBV20-1 with TRBJ2-3; 10 positions match TRBD2. The sample comprised blood. The CDR3 nucleotides read TGCAGTGCGCCAGCTGGGACTAGCGTACTACCTAGCACAGATACGCAGTATTTT. This encodes CSAPAGTSVLPSTDTQYF.